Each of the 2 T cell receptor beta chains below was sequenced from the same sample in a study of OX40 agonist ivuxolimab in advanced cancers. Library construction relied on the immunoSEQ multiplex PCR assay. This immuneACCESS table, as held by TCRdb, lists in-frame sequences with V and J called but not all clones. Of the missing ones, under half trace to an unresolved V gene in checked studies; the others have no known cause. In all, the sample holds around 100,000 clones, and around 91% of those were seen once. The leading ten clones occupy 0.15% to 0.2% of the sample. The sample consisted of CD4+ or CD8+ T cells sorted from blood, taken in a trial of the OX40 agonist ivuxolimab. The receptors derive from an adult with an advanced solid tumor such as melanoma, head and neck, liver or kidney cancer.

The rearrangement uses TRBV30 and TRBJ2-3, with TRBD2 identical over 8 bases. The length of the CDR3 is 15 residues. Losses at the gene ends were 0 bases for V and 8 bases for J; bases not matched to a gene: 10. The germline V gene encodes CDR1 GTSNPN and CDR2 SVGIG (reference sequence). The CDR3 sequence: CAWSVGSGAGGTQYF. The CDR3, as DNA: TGTGCCTGGAGTGTCGGTAGCGGGGCTGGGGGTACGCAGTATTTT.

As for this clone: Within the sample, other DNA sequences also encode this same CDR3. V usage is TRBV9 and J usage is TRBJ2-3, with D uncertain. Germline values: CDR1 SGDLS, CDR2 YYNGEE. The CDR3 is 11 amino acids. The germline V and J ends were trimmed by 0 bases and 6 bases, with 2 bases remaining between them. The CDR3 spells CASSVADTQYF. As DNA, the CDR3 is TGTGCCAGCAGCGTAGCTGATACGCAGTATTTT.